Reported below is one TCR beta chain. The CDR3 covers 14 residues. V lost 7 bases and J lost 2, with 15 bases in between. The germline CDR1 and CDR2 sequences are SQVTM and ANQGSEA. Repertoires were generated with immunoSEQ multiplex PCR, while TCRdb's copy carries only in-frame clones and drops some. The sample holds fewer than 350,000 clones, approximately 85% seen once. This entry is derived from a study of blood T cell repertoires in COVID-19. On the study more broadly: Researchers got acute and convalescent COVID-19 samples from the United States, Italy and Spain.

The sequencing input was peripheral blood. The chain employs TRBV29-1 and TRBJ1-5; D is possibly TRBD1 (6 bases). The TCR sequence derives from a human donor in a cohort sampled during active COVID-19. CDR3 amino acids: CSAVTGTGNQPQHF. The DNA of the CDR3 is TGCAGCGCCGTCACAGGGACGGGCAATCAGCCCCAGCATTTT.